A single sample is the source of the 5 T cell receptor beta chains below, sequenced in a study of molecular identifiers for immune sequencing clone quantification. TCRdb recomputed calls from the PCR reads with MiXCR, one row per CDR3 protein. The repertoire includes around 94,000 distinct CDR3 sequences, 30% to 35% of them detected once, and approximately 9.8% sits in the top ten. The source material was naive CD8+ T cells from blood, with Jurkat cell RNA spiked in. Indicated subset: FACS-sorted CD8+CD4-CCR7+CD45RA+ naive T cells. Source of these receptors: a human donor in good health. Some libraries in this study had Jurkat cell RNA spiked in.

This rearrangement joins TRBV9 to TRBJ1-2; 7 bases align to TRBD1. After removal of 4 bases from V and 3 bases from J, the junction contained 6 bases not matched to a gene. CDR3 length: 14 amino acids. Looked up from germline, CDR1 is SGDLS and CDR2 is YYNGEE. DNA for the CDR3: TGTGCCAGCAGCACTGGGACAGTCGACTATGGCTACACCTTC. Its translation: CASSTGTVDYGYTF.

The genes are TRBV9 and TRBJ2-7, with 9 bases identical to TRBD2. CDR1 is SGDLS, CDR2 YYNGEE, per germline. The junction had 5 bases not matched to a gene; V was cut back by 3 bases and J by 4 bases. The CDR3 runs to 14 residues. CDR3 amino acids: CASSETTSGYEQYF. CDR3 in DNA: TGTGCCAGCAGCGAAACGACTAGCGGATACGAGCAGTACTTC.

The table lists this clonotype with many counts. The chain combines TRBV14 with TRBJ2-7; D tentatively fits TRBD1 or TRBD2 (5 bases each). Germline values: CDR1 SGHDN, CDR2 FVKESK. V dropped 3 bases and J dropped 2 bases, with 11 bases sitting between them. CDR3 length equals 14 residues. The CDR3 DNA reads TGTGCCAGCAGCCAGTGGGACGGAGCCTACGAGCAGTACTTC. Translation: CASSQWDGAYEQYF.

The chain joins TRBV28 to TRBJ2-5, with 7 nucleotides matching TRBD2. From germline, CDR1 is MDHEN and CDR2 SYDVKM. The CDR3 is made up of 17 amino acids. The J segment lost 2 bases and the V segment lost 6 bases, leaving 15 bases of the junction unmatched. CDR3 region: CASRQLTLADFQETQYF. As DNA, the CDR3 is TGTGCCAGCAGACAATTAACTCTAGCGGATTTTCAAGAGACCCAGTACTTC.

V usage is TRBV4-3 and J usage is TRBJ2-7; 8 bases line up with TRBD1. Germline CDR1 LGHNA, CDR2 YSLEER. The CDR3 is 15 amino acids. The V segment lost 1 base and the J segment 1 base; nucleotides outside the gene matches: 3. CDR3 nucleotide sequence: TGCGCCAGCAGCCAAGCAGGGGGCGGGTCCTACGAGCAGTACTTC. Encoded protein: CASSQAGGGSYEQYF.